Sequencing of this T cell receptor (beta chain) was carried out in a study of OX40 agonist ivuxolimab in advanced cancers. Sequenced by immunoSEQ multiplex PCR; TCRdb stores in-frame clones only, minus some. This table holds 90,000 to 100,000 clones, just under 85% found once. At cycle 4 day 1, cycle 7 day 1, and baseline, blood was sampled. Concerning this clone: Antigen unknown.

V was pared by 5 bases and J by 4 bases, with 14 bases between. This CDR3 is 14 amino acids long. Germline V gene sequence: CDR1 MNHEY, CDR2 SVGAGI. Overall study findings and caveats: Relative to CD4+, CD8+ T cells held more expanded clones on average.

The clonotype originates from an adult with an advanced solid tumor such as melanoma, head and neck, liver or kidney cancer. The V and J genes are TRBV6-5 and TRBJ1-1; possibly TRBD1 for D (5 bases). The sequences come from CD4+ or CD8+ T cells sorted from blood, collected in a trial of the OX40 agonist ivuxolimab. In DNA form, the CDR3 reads TGTGCCAGCAGTGCGGGGCAGGGTATCACTGAAGCTTTCTTT. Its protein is CASSAGQGITEAFF.